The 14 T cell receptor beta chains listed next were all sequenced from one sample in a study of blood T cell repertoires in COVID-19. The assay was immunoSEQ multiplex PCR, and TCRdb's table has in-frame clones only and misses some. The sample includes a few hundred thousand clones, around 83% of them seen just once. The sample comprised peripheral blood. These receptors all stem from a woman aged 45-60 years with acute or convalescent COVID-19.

The CDR3 sequence is CASSLEGLAGALGELFF. The CDR3 nucleotides are TGTGCCAGCAGCTTAGAGGGACTAGCGGGGGCCCTCGGGGAGCTGTTTTTT. The genes are TRBV7-8 and TRBJ2-2, with 14 bases fitting TRBD2. The J segment lost 7 bases and the V segment lost 1 base, leaving 5 bases of the junction unmatched. The V gene's germline CDR1 is SGHVS and CDR2 FQNEAQ. This CDR3 region has 17 residues.

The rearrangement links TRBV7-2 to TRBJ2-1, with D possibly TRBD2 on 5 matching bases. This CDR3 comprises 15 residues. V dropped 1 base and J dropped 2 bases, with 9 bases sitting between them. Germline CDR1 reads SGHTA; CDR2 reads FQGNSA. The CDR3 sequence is CASSLGGPAYNEQFF. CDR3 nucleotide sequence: TGTGCCAGCAGCTTAGGCGGGCCGGCCTACAATGAGCAGTTCTTC.

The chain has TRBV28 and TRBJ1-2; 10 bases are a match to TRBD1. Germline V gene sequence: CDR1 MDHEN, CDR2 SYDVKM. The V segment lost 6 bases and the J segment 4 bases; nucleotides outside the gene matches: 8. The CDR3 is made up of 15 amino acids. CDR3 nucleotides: TGTGCCAGCAGCTTTCCGGGACAGGGGTCCTATGGCTACACCTTC. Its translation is CASSFPGQGSYGYTF.

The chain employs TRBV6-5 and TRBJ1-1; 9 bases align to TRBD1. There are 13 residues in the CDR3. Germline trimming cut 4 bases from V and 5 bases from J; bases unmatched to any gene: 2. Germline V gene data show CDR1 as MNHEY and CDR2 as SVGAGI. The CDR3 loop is CASSWDRETEAFF. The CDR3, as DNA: TGTGCCAGCAGTTGGGACAGGGAGACTGAAGCTTTCTTT.

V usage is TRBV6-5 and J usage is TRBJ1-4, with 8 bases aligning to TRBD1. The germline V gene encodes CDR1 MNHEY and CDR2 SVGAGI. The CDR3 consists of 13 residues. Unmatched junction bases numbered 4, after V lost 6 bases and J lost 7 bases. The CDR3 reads CASSRQGSEKLFF. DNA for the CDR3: TGTGCCAGCAGCCGACAGGGGAGTGAAAAACTGTTTTTT.

The CDR3 is CAISEQYTEAFF. CDR3 coding DNA: TGTGCCATCAGTGAACAGTACACTGAAGCTTTCTTT. The genes are TRBV10-3 and TRBJ1-1; D is uncertain. Trimming removed 3 bases at V and 3 bases at J, with 5 bases between. There are 12 residues in the CDR3. Germline CDR1 reads ENHRY; CDR2 reads SYGVKD.

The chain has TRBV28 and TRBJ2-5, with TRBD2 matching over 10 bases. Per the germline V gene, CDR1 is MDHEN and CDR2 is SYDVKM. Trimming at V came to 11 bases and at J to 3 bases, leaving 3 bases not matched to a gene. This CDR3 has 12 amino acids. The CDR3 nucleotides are TGTGCCGCAGGGACTAGCGAAGAGACCCAGTACTTC. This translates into CAAGTSEETQYF.

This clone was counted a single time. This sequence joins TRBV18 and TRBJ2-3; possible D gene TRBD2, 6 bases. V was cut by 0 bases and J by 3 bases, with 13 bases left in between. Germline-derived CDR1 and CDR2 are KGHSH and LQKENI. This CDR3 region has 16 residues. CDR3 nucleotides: TGTGCCAGCTCACCACCGAGGACGGCGGGGACAGATACGCAGTATTTT. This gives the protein CASSPPRTAGTDTQYF.

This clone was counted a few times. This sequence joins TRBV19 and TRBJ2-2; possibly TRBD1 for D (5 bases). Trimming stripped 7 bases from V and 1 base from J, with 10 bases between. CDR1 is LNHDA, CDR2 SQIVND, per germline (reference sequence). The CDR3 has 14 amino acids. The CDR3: CASKETVNTGELFF. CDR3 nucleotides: TGTGCCAGTAAGGAGACAGTGAACACCGGGGAGCTGTTTTTT.

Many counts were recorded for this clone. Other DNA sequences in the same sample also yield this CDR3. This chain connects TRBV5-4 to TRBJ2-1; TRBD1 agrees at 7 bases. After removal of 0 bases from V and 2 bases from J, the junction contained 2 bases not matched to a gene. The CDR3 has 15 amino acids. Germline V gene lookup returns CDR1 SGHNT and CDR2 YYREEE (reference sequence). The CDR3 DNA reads TGTGCCAGCAGCTTGGACAGGGGTCCCTACAATGAGCAGTTCTTC. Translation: CASSLDRGPYNEQFF.

CDR3 bases: TGTGCCAGCACCTTCTTGGAGGAGACCCAGTACTTC. It encodes CASTFLEETQYF. This chain links TRBV7-9 with TRBJ2-5; no clear D. Germline CDR1 is SEHNR and CDR2 is FQNEAQ (reference sequence). The CDR3 is 12 amino acids. V was shortened by 7 bases and J by 5 bases, with 11 bases between the two germline ends.

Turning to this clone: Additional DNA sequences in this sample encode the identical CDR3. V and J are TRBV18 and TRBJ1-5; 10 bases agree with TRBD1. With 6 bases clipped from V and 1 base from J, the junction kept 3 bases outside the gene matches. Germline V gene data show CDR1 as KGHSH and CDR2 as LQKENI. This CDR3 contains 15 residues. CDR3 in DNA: TGTGCCAGCTCGAGGGGACAGGGGAGCAATCAGCCCCAGCATTTT. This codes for CASSRGQGSNQPQHF.

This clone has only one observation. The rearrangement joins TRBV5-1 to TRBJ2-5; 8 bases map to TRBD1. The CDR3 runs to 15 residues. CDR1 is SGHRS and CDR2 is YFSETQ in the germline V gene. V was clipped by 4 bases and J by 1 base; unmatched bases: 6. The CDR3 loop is CASSVGDRSQETQYF. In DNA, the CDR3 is TGCGCCAGCAGCGTGGGGGACAGGTCCCAAGAGACCCAGTACTTC. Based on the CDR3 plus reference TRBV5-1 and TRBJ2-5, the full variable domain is KAGVTQTPRYLIKTRGQQVTLSCSPISGHRSVSWYQQTPGQGLQFLFEYFSETQRNKGNFPGRFSGRQFSNSRSEMNVSTLELGDSALYLCASSVGDRSQETQYFGPGTRLLVL.

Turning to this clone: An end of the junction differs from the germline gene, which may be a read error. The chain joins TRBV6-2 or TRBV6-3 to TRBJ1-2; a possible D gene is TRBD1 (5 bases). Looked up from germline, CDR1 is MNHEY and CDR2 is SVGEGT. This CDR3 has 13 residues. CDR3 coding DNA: TGTGCCAGCAGTACTACATGGGACTACGGCTACACCTTC. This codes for CASSTTWDYGYTF.